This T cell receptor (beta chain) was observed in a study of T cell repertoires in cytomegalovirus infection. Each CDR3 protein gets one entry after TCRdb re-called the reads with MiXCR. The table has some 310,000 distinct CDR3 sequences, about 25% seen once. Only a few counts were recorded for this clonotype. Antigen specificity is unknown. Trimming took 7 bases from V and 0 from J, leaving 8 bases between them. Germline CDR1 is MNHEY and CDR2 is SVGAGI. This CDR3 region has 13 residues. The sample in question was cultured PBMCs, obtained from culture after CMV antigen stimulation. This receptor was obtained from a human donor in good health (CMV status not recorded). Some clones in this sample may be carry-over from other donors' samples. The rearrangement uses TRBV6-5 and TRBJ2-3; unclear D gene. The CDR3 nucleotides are TGTGCCAGCATTAAGCCGAGCACAGATACGCAGTATTTT. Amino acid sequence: CASIKPSTDTQYF.